Shown below are 21 T cell receptor beta chains from a single sample sequenced in a study of blood T cell repertoires in COVID-19 (TCRdb year 2020). Library creation used the immunoSEQ multiplex PCR assay. In its TCRdb copy, this immuneACCESS table keeps in-frame sequences only and misses some clones. Where compared with another copy, unresolved V genes explain less than half of these, and the others have no known cause. The sample yields 20,000 to 25,000 clones; around 90% were counted once. The biggest ten clones account for 4% to 5% of the sample. The specimen was peripheral blood. The source is a human donor in a cohort sampled during active COVID-19.

This clone was detected only a few times. This chain links TRBV6-5 with TRBJ1-2; no clear D. Germline CDR1 is MNHEY and CDR2 is SVGAGI. The germline V and J ends were trimmed by 9 bases and 3 bases, with 8 bases remaining between them. This CDR3 spans 11 amino acids. The CDR3 region is CASTEDYGYTF. In DNA form, the CDR3 reads TGTGCCAGTACGGAGGACTATGGCTACACCTTC.

This clone was counted a single time. The V and J genes are TRBV11-2 and TRBJ1-3; unclear D gene. Germline V gene data show CDR1 as SGHAT and CDR2 as FQNNGV. Trimming pared 1 base from V and 0 bases from J, leaving 10 bases between. The length of the CDR3 is 16 residues. As DNA, the CDR3 is TGTGCCAGCAGCTTAGTCGCGGAGAACTCTGGAAACACCATATATTTT. It specifies CASSLVAENSGNTIYF. The variable domain in full, completed from reference TRBV11-2 and TRBJ1-3, reads EAGVAQSPRYKIIEKRQSVAFWCNPISGHATLYWYQQILGQGPKLLIQFQNNGVVDDSQLPKDRFSAERLKGVDSTLKIQPAKLEDSAVYLCASSLVAENSGNTIYFGEGSWLTVV.

V and J are TRBV20-1 and TRBJ2-7; D call uncertain. CDR1 is DFQATT, CDR2 SNEGSKA, per germline (reference sequence). The V end lost 1 base, the J end lost 5 bases, and 6 bases lay between the germline ends. This CDR3 region has 11 residues. The CDR3 sequence: CSARGLDEQYF. In nucleotides, the CDR3 is TGCAGTGCTAGAGGTCTAGACGAGCAGTACTTC.

The V and J genes are TRBV29-1 and TRBJ2-5, with TRBD1 identical over 8 bases. The CDR3 contains 12 residues. From germline, CDR1 is SQVTM and CDR2 ANQGSEA. V lost 6 bases to trimming and J lost 4 bases; unmatched junction nucleotides: 4. The CDR3 loop reads CSVQGARETQYF. CDR3 in DNA: TGCAGCGTCCAGGGGGCGCGAGAGACCCAGTACTTC.

This clone was seen more than once but under ten times. The V gene is TRBV30, the J gene TRBJ1-5; D call uncertain. The CDR3 consists of 13 residues. CDR1 is GTSNPN and CDR2 is SVGIG in the germline V gene (reference sequence). V was shortened by 5 bases and J by 2 bases, with 10 bases between the two germline ends. CDR3 nucleotide sequence: TGTGCCTGGGGGAGGGCCGGCAATCAGCCCCAGCATTTT. It is translated as CAWGRAGNQPQHF.

This clone was detected once. The CDR3 here is CASSPGGSGANVLTF. CDR3 coding DNA: TGTGCCAGCAGCCCAGGGGGGTCAGGGGCCAACGTCCTGACTTTC. The chain carries TRBV7-9 and TRBJ2-6; possible D gene TRBD1, 7 bases. Trimming removed 5 bases at V and 4 bases at J, with 12 bases between. CDR3 size: 15 residues. The germline V gene encodes CDR1 SEHNR and CDR2 FQNEAQ (reference sequence).

The V call is TRBV9, the J call TRBJ2-5, with 9 bases aligning to TRBD2. Germline V gives CDR1 SGDLS, CDR2 YYNGEE. There are 15 residues in the CDR3. With V trimmed by 3 bases and J by 1 base, 4 bases remained unmatched. The CDR3: CASSAGTSPQETQYF. The CDR3 DNA is TGTGCCAGCAGCGCGGGGACTAGCCCCCAAGAGACCCAGTACTTC.

The V gene is TRBV18, the J gene TRBJ1-2; TRBD1 is a possible D gene (5 bases). The CDR3 consists of 13 residues. CDR1 KGHSH and CDR2 LQKENI come from the germline V gene. The V end was cut by 3 bases, the J end by 4 bases, with 9 bases between. Here the CDR3 DNA reads TGTGCCAGCTCACCGACAGCTACCTATGGCTACACCTTC. This encodes CASSPTATYGYTF.

The chain combines TRBV7-2 with TRBJ2-1; tentatively, D is TRBD2 (6 bases). The germline V gene encodes CDR1 SGHTA and CDR2 FQGNSA. The CDR3 has 18 amino acids. V lost 1 base, J lost 0 bases, and 16 bases lay in between. The CDR3 loop reads CASSLGSSGLSSYNEQFF. As DNA, the CDR3 is TGTGCCAGCAGCTTAGGTAGTAGCGGCCTTAGCTCCTACAATGAGCAGTTCTTC.

The chain has TRBV25-1 and TRBJ2-7, with unresolved D. The V gene's germline CDR1 is MGHDK and CDR2 SYGVNS. The CDR3 spans 11 residues. Trimming took 3 bases from V and 4 from J, leaving 4 bases between them. CDR3 nucleotides: TGTGCCAGCAGTGATTTATACGAGCAGTACTTC. Amino acid sequence: CASSDLYEQYF.

V and J are TRBV19 and TRBJ1-1, with 7 bases identical to TRBD1. The junction had 11 bases not matched to a gene; V was cut back by 8 bases and J by 5 bases. This CDR3 is 14 amino acids long. Germline V gene sequence: CDR1 LNHDA, CDR2 SQIVND (reference sequence). The CDR3 DNA is TGTGCCAGTTATCCCCAGGGGGATAGGACTGAAGCTTTCTTT. Amino acid sequence: CASYPQGDRTEAFF.

V and J are TRBV3-1 (or the pseudogene TRBV3-2) and TRBJ2-3, with TRBD2 identical over 8 bases. This CDR3 is built from 16 residues. V lost 3 bases to trimming and J lost 0 bases; unmatched junction nucleotides: 5. Germline CDR1 LGHDT, CDR2 YNNKEL (reference sequence). CDR3 DNA: TGTGCCAGCAGCCACACTAGCGGACAAAGCACAGATACGCAGTATTTT. Translating it yields CASSHTSGQSTDTQYF.

This sequence joins TRBV6-6 and TRBJ1-4; 7 positions match TRBD1. The CDR3 runs 15 residues. The germline V gene encodes CDR1 MNHNY and CDR2 SVGAGI (reference sequence). V lost 4 bases, J lost 8 bases, and 10 bases stayed unmatched. CDR3 bases: TGTGCCAGCAGTTTCGACAGGGTTTATGGAGAAAAACTGTTTTTT. It encodes CASSFDRVYGEKLFF.

V usage is TRBV6-1 and J usage is TRBJ2-7; tentatively, D is TRBD2 (5 bases). Germline CDR1 is MNHNS and CDR2 is SASEGT. The length of the CDR3 is 12 residues. The CDR3 here is CASSEAIGVQDV. The CDR3, as DNA: TGTGCCAGCAGTGAAGCTATCGGGGTCCAAGACGTC.

The chain couples TRBV18 to TRBJ2-7, with D unresolved. In germline, CDR1 is KGHSH, CDR2 LQKENI. This CDR3 has 12 residues. The V end lost 3 bases, the J end lost 2 bases, and 5 bases lay between the germline ends. CDR3 loop: CASSPSAYEQYF. CDR3 bases: TGTGCCAGCTCACCGTCAGCCTACGAGCAGTACTTC. Variable domain in full (rest from reference TRBV18 and TRBJ2-7): NAGVMQNPRHLVRRRGQEARLRCSPMKGHSHVYWYRQLPEEGLKFMVYLQKENIIDESGMPKERFSAEFPKEGPSILRIQQVVRGDSAAYFCASSPSAYEQYFGPGTRLTVT.

This chain's CDR3 is CASSNTGVGQPQHF. The CDR3 nucleotides read TGTGCCAGCAGTAATACAGGGGTAGGTCAGCCCCAGCATTTT. The V gene is TRBV28, the J gene TRBJ1-5; 7 bases match TRBD1. CDR3 size: 14 residues. V gave up 5 bases and J gave up 6 bases; unmatched junction bases: 7. Germline lookup yields CDR1 MDHEN and CDR2 SYDVKM.

The CDR3 region has the DNA TGTGCCTGGAGTGGTGGGGTTGGACAGGGCCGTGGGCCCCAGCATTTT. Translation: CAWSGGVGQGRGPQHF. The genes are TRBV30 and TRBJ1-5, with 8 bases aligning to TRBD1. The CDR3 has 16 residues. The ends lost 1 base at V and 9 bases at J; junction bases unmatched: 14. Germline CDR1 and CDR2: GTSNPN and SVGIG (reference sequence).

Only one count was recorded for this clone. The chain couples TRBV5-1 to TRBJ2-3; D is undetermined. Germline CDR1 SGHRS, CDR2 YFSETQ. The CDR3 spans 12 residues. The V end lost 4 bases, the J end lost 6 bases, and 9 bases lay between the germline ends. CDR3 bases: TGCGCCAGCAGCCCCGACTTTGATACGCAGTATTTT. Translating it yields CASSPDFDTQYF.

The chain employs TRBV19 and TRBJ1-6, with a weak D call TRBD1 (5 bases). V shed 2 bases and J shed 7 bases, with 18 bases lying between them. The length of the CDR3 is 17 residues. Germline CDR1 LNHDA, CDR2 SQIVND (reference sequence). The chain's CDR3 is CASSISPGGVKNSPLHF. CDR3 coding DNA: TGTGCCAGTAGTATATCCCCGGGAGGGGTGAAGAATTCACCCCTCCACTTT.

The chain combines TRBV4-1 with TRBJ2-1; 7 nucleotides line up with TRBD2. The CDR3 has 16 residues. The V and J ends lost 4 bases and 0 bases, in that order; junction bases with no gene match: 6. CDR1 is MGHRA and CDR2 is YSYEKL in the germline V gene. This CDR3 reads CASSRTSTSSYNEQFF. DNA for the CDR3: TGCGCCAGCAGCCGGACTAGTACGAGCTCCTACAATGAGCAGTTCTTC.

The rearrangement links TRBV14 to TRBJ1-5, with 9 bases matching TRBD1. CDR1 and CDR2 from the germline V gene are SGHDN and FVKESK. V gave up 0 bases and J gave up 5 bases; unmatched junction bases: 5. This CDR3 spans 16 amino acids. The CDR3, as DNA: TGTGCCAGCAGCCAAGAATGGGGACAGGGTTATCAGCCCCAGCATTTT. This codes for CASSQEWGQGYQPQHF.